One sample yielded the 27 T cell receptor beta chains listed below, sequenced in a study of blood T cells in healthy people across ages. Primed by a sample-barcoded 5' primer and a J-beta primer mix, a second PCR proceeded for about 7 to 11 cycles. TCRdb recomputed calls from the 5' RACE reads with MiXCR, one row per CDR3 protein. The data contain 900,000 to 950,000 distinct CDR3 sequences, about 27% of them singletons. These same records also appear under a second study, on T cells of mothers and their children.

The sequencing sample was made of blood. These receptors were obtained from a woman aged 40 to 50 in good health.

This clonotype was counted many times. The rearrangement uses TRBV20-1 and TRBJ2-3; D is unresolved. CDR1 is DFQATT, CDR2 SNEGSKA, per germline (reference sequence). This CDR3 spans 16 amino acids. V shed 6 bases and J shed 0 bases, with 19 bases lying between them. CDR3 region: CSAGSVSASSTDTQYF. The CDR3 DNA reads as TGCAGTGCCGGCTCGGTCTCAGCGTCTAGCACAGATACGCAGTATTTT.

This clonotype showed up many times. The CDR3, as DNA: TGTGCCAGCAGCTCGGATCAACAGCACAATCAGCCCCAGCATTTT. Protein: CASSSDQQHNQPQHF. The chain carries TRBV7-2 and TRBJ1-5, with D unclear. The germline CDR1 and CDR2 sequences are SGHTA and FQGNSA. CDR3 size: 15 residues. V shed 4 bases and J shed 3 bases, with 13 bases lying between them.

The chain joins TRBV5-1 to TRBJ1-1; 9 bases are shared with TRBD1. V lost 4 bases to trimming and J lost 1 base; unmatched junction nucleotides: 2. CDR3 length: 14 residues. Germline CDR1 SGHRS, CDR2 YFSETQ. CDR3: CASSTTGGNTEAFF. As DNA, the CDR3 is TGCGCCAGCAGCACGACAGGGGGGAACACTGAAGCTTTCTTT.

This sequence joins TRBV20-1 and TRBJ1-2, with D possibly being TRBD1 (6 bases). Germline CDR1 reads DFQATT; CDR2 reads SNEGSKA (reference sequence). Trimming left V 5 bases short and J 9 bases short, with 13 bases between. This CDR3 is 11 amino acids long. As DNA, the CDR3 is TGCAGTGCTCACTACAGGGTGAGCTACACCTTC. Its translation: CSAHYRVSYTF.

This sequence joins TRBV20-1 and TRBJ1-1; TRBD1 matches at 11 bases. The junction had 7 bases not matched to a gene; V was cut back by 3 bases and J by 1 base. Germline-derived CDR1 and CDR2 are DFQATT and SNEGSKA (reference sequence). The CDR3 extends over 16 amino acids. CDR3 DNA: TGCAGTGCTAGCCTCCCGGGACAGGGGGGGAACACTGAAGCTTTCTTT. This encodes CSASLPGQGGNTEAFF.

The rearrangement joins TRBV11-2 to TRBJ2-1, with 8 bases lining up with TRBD1. The germline CDR1 and CDR2 sequences are SGHAT and FQNNGV. The trim removed 7 bases at V and 3 bases at J, leaving 2 bases unmatched. This CDR3 is built from 13 residues. The CDR3 here is CASKTGDYNEQFF. The CDR3 nucleotides read TGTGCCAGCAAGACAGGGGACTACAATGAGCAGTTCTTC. The full variable domain, rest sourced from reference TRBV11-2 and TRBJ2-1, is EAGVAQSPRYKIIEKRQSVAFWCNPISGHATLYWYQQILGQGPKLLIQFQNNGVVDDSQLPKDRFSAERLKGVDSTLKIQPAKLEDSAVYLCASKTGDYNEQFFGPGTRLTVL.

This rearrangement joins TRBV20-1 to TRBJ2-1, with 7 bases aligning to TRBD2. Germline values: CDR1 DFQATT, CDR2 SNEGSKA (reference sequence). The CDR3 covers 13 residues. With V trimmed by 3 bases and J by 10 bases, 9 bases remained unmatched. Written as DNA, the CDR3 is TGCAGTGCTAGCTCGGGGGGTACTAGGGAGCAGTTCTTC. Translating it yields CSASSGGTREQFF.

The gene calls are TRBV11-1 and TRBJ2-5; unclear D gene. Germline CDR1 reads SGHAT; CDR2 reads FQDESV (reference sequence). There are 13 residues in the CDR3. V lost 5 bases and J lost 2, with 9 bases in between. CDR3 DNA sequence: TGTGCCAGCAGCAGAAGAATACAAGAGACCCAGTACTTC. Protein: CASSRRIQETQYF.

The chain carries TRBV7-8 and TRBJ2-5; D is possibly TRBD1 or TRBD2 (5 bases each). The CDR3 contains 17 residues. V was shortened by 4 bases and J by 1 base, with 19 bases between the two germline ends. Germline CDR1 reads SGHVS; CDR2 reads FQNEAQ. The CDR3 DNA reads as TGTGCCAGCAGCTCAAGCCGGGGCCGCGGTCGCCAAGAGACCCAGTACTTC. Encoded protein: CASSSSRGRGRQETQYF.

On this clonotype itself: A much larger clone is a single base away; this may be a read error. The chain employs TRBV7-3 and TRBJ2-5; TRBD1 agrees at 10 bases. The end of the DNA fits TRBJ2-7 better, so the J call may be wrong. This CDR3 contains 16 residues. Germline loops: CDR1 SGHTA, CDR2 FQGTGA. The DNA of the CDR3 is TGTGCCGGCAGCTTAACCGGGACAGGGGAAACCTACGAGCAGTACTTC. It translates to CAGSLTGTGETYEQYF.

As concerns this clonotype: Mismatch with germline at one junction end may stem from a read error. The chain recombines TRBV5-1 with TRBJ2-1; 12 bases line up with TRBD1. The J call is uncertain, as TRBJ2-7 better fits the DNA end. CDR1 and CDR2 (germline): SGHRS, YFSETQ. CDR3 length equals 17 residues. The CDR3 nucleotides read TGCGCCAGCAGCTTGGGAGGGACAGGGGGCAGCTCCTACAAGCAGTACTTC. It is translated as CASSLGGTGGSSYKQYF.

This clonotype was observed a handful of times. This chain links TRBV6-5 with TRBJ2-7, with D possibly matching TRBD2 (5 bases). Trimming pared 6 bases from V and 3 bases from J, leaving 12 bases between. The CDR3 has 13 amino acids. CDR1 MNHEY and CDR2 SVGAGI come from the germline V gene. CDR3 DNA sequence: TGTGCCAGCAGATTCCCGGGGAACTACGAGCAGTACTTC. Its protein product is CASRFPGNYEQYF.

The V and J genes are TRBV28 and TRBJ1-3; the D gene is possibly TRBD1 (5 bases). The CDR3 is 14 residues long. The germline V gene encodes CDR1 MDHEN and CDR2 SYDVKM. Trimming shortened V by 3 bases and J by 2 bases, and 8 bases separated the two germline ends. The CDR3 nucleotides are TGTGCCAGCAGTTTTCCAGGGCCTGGAAACACCATATATTTT. Its protein product is CASSFPGPGNTIYF.

This clonotype was recorded at least ten times. The genes are TRBV5-1 and TRBJ2-5; TRBD1 is a possible D gene (6 bases). The V end lost 4 bases, the J end lost 0 bases, and 10 bases lay between the germline ends. The CDR3 length is 14 residues. CDR1 SGHRS and CDR2 YFSETQ come from the germline V gene. The CDR3 here is CASSPQGYQETQYF. In nucleotides, the CDR3 is TGCGCCAGCAGCCCCCAGGGGTACCAAGAGACCCAGTACTTC.

This clonotype has more than one count but fewer than ten. The chain employs TRBV28 and TRBJ2-3, with D maybe TRBD1 (6 bases). This CDR3 is 17 amino acids long. With 7 bases removed from V and 6 bases from J, the gap between germline ends came to 26 bases. Germline V lookup: CDR1 MDHEN, CDR2 SYDVKM. CDR3 in DNA: TGTGCCAGCACCCAGTCCCGGGACACCCTCCTTGGGGATACGCAGTATTTT. Its translation is CASTQSRDTLLGDTQYF.

This clonotype was counted many times. The chain carries TRBV28 and TRBJ2-7; possibly TRBD2 for D (6 bases). The germline V gene has CDR1 MDHEN and CDR2 SYDVKM. The CDR3 runs to 14 residues. V shed 7 bases and J shed 0 bases, with 13 bases lying between them. The CDR3 DNA follows: TGTGCCAGCATTGGAGGGGTTCCCTCCTACGAGCAGTACTTC. Translation gives CASIGGVPSYEQYF.

The sample holds many counts of this clonotype. This chain links TRBV7-3 with TRBJ2-3, with D perhaps matching TRBD2 (5 bases). Germline CDR1 SGHTA, CDR2 FQGTGA. The germline V and J ends were trimmed by 5 bases and 2 bases, with 11 bases remaining between them. The CDR3 is 14 residues long. The CDR3 nucleotides read TGTGCCAGCAGCCCCTCCGGGGACACAGATACGCAGTATTTT. It is translated as CASSPSGDTDTQYF.

This rearrangement joins TRBV20-1 to TRBJ2-2, with TRBD1 matching over 9 bases. The CDR3 has 15 amino acids. V shed 4 bases and J 2 bases; nucleotides not matched to a gene: 5. CDR1 DFQATT and CDR2 SNEGSKA come from the germline V gene (reference sequence). The CDR3 region is CSAIRDRANTGELFF. DNA of the CDR3: TGCAGTGCTATCCGGGACAGGGCCAACACCGGGGAGCTGTTTTTT.

This clonotype was detected only a few times. The rearrangement links TRBV6-5 to TRBJ2-5; unclear D gene. The DNA matches TRBJ2-7 better at its end, which makes the J call doubtful. The CDR3 extends over 15 amino acids. Germline CDR1 reads MNHEY; CDR2 reads SVGAGI. CDR3 protein: CASSYSIGGRNEQYF. The DNA of the CDR3 is TGTGCCAGCAGTTACTCGATCGGTGGTAGGAACGAGCAGTACTTC.

This clonotype was observed a few times. The chain is built from TRBV7-9 and TRBJ2-5, with TRBD1 identical over 7 bases. This CDR3 comprises 16 residues. The germline gives CDR1 SEHNR, CDR2 FQNEAQ (reference sequence). J lost 1 base, V lost 1 base, and 6 bases had no gene match. The CDR3 loop is CASSLVGDRVQETQYF. The CDR3 nucleotides read TGTGCCAGCAGCTTAGTTGGCGACAGGGTCCAAGAGACCCAGTACTTC.

The chain joins TRBV2 to TRBJ2-3; the D gene is possibly TRBD2 (7 bases). This CDR3 spans 16 amino acids. V dropped 5 bases and J dropped 4 bases, with 19 bases sitting between them. Per the germline V gene, CDR1 is SNHLY and CDR2 is FYNNEI. CDR3 sequence: CASSSPVRGASDTQYF. Written as DNA, the CDR3 is TGTGCCAGCAGTTCCCCTGTTCGGGGGGCGTCAGATACGCAGTATTTT. Supplemented by reference TRBV2 and TRBJ2-3, the full variable domain reads EPEVTQTPSHQVTQMGQEVILRCVPISNHLYFYWYRQILGQKVEFLVSFYNNEISEKSEIFDDQFSVERPDGSNFTLKIRSTKLEDSAMYFCASSSPVRGASDTQYFGPGTRLTVL.

This clonotype appeared many times. The chain couples TRBV3-1 to TRBJ2-1; 7 nucleotides align to TRBD1. The CDR3 runs to 14 residues. The trim removed 4 bases at V and 0 bases at J, leaving 0 bases unmatched. CDR1 and CDR2 (germline): LGHDT, YNNKEL (reference sequence). CDR3 DNA: TGTGCCAGCAGCCGACAGGGCTCCTACAATGAGCAGTTCTTC. Its translation is CASSRQGSYNEQFF.

The chain uses TRBV7-9 and TRBJ2-3, with D tentatively TRBD1 (5 bases). CDR1 and CDR2 from the germline V gene are SEHNR and FQNEAQ (reference sequence). The V end lost 0 bases, the J end lost 4 bases, and 11 bases lay between the germline ends. The CDR3 is 15 residues long. CDR3 in amino acids: CASSLATGSSDTQYF. The CDR3, as DNA: TGTGCCAGCAGCTTAGCAACAGGTTCATCAGATACGCAGTATTTT.

The V and J genes are TRBV7-8 and TRBJ2-3; 8 nucleotides line up with TRBD2. Germline CDR1 reads SGHVS; CDR2 reads FQNEAQ. This CDR3 has 15 residues. The J segment lost 5 bases and the V segment lost 1 base, leaving 5 bases of the junction unmatched. This CDR3 is CASSLGGTRGDTQYF. The CDR3 coding sequence is TGTGCCAGCAGCTTAGGAGGGACTAGAGGAGATACGCAGTATTTT. The entire variable domain, with the rest obtained from reference TRBV7-8 and TRBJ2-3, is as follows: GAGVSQSPRYKVAKRGQDVALRCDPISGHVSLFWYQQALGQGPEFLTYFQNEAQLDKSGLPSDRFFAERPEGSVSTLKIQRTQQEDSAVYLCASSLGGTRGDTQYFGPGTRLTVL.

This clonotype was seen at least ten times. This rearrangement joins TRBV5-1 to TRBJ2-5, with D tentatively TRBD1 or TRBD2 (5 bases each). V lost 0 bases and J lost 0, with 12 bases in between. The CDR3 extends over 16 amino acids. Germline loops: CDR1 SGHRS, CDR2 YFSETQ. The CDR3 coding sequence is TGCGCCAGCAGCTTGGGACCCGGGACCGACCAAGAGACCCAGTACTTC. This codes for CASSLGPGTDQETQYF.

This clonotype was detected only a few times. The V and J genes are TRBV5-1 and TRBJ1-1; no definite D call. The CDR3 runs 11 residues. V was shortened by 6 bases and J by 0 bases, with 3 bases between the two germline ends. Germline values: CDR1 SGHRS, CDR2 YFSETQ. CDR3 protein: CASKMNTEAFF. The CDR3, as DNA: TGCGCCAGCAAGATGAACACTGAAGCTTTCTTT.

On this clonotype: One base away lies a much larger clone, so this may be a sequencing read error. The chain is built from TRBV12-3 or TRBV12-4 and TRBJ1-4; TRBD1 aligns across 9 bases. V lost 6 bases and J lost 7; bases outside the gene matches: 6. The CDR3 has 14 residues. The CDR3 coding sequence is TGTGCCAGCAGAGCCGGGACAGGGAGTGAAAAACTGTTTTTT. It specifies CASRAGTGSEKLFF.